This T cell receptor beta chain was retrieved from a study of shared T cell receptors in the human thymus. Germline V CDR1 and CDR2: ENHRY, SYGVKD. The V gene lost 10 bases and the J gene lost 11 bases, with 33 bases spanning the gap. This CDR3 spans 17 amino acids. TCRdb keeps only in-frame clones here, not all; method: immunoSEQ multiplex PCR. The top ten hold 0.01% to 0.015% of the sample, which has approximately 490,000 clones, approximately 80% seen once. This sample also belongs to another study, concerning human thymus T cells. That source notes: Healthy Finnish infants undergoing corrective surgery for congenital heart defects were the donors. Thymus specimens were resections from corrective heart surgery. Gene usage for V and J segments appeared biased in thymic and blood repertoires. Unrelated people showed highly overlapping thymic repertoires, related research reported.

This sequence joins TRBV10-3 and TRBJ1-5, with D perhaps TRBD1 (6 bases). The source is a boy younger than two with a congenital heart defect. Input material: thymocytes. DNA of the CDR3: TGTGCCACAAAGGGGGACAAGGGGCAGGGAAGGTCGGCGGCCCAGCATTTT. Its translation: CATKGDKGQGRSAAQHF.